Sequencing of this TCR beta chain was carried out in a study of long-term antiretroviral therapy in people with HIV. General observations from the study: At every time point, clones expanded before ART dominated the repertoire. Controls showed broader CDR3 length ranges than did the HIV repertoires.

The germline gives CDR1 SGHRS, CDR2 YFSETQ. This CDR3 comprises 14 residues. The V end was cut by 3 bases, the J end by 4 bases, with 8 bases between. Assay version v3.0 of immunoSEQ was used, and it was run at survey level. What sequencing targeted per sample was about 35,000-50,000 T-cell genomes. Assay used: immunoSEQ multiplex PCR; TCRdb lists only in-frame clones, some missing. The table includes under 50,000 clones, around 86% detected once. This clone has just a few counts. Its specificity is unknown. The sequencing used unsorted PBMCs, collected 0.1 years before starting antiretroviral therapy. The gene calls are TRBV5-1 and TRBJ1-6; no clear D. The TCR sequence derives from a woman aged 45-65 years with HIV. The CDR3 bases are TGCGCCAGCAGCTCCGAAACTTATAATTCACCCCTCCACTTT. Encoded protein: CASSSETYNSPLHF.